The clone carrying this TCR beta chain occurred once. This entry is derived from a study of blood T cell repertoires in COVID-19. Measured with immunoSEQ multiplex PCR; TCRdb has only the in-frame clones, and not every one. Found here are roughly 210,000 clones, 84% of them singletons; the top ten hold 10% to 13%. CDR1 is SGHDT, CDR2 YYEEEE, per germline. V was pared by 4 bases and J by 8 bases, with 21 bases between. The CDR3 is made up of 15 amino acids. The chain couples TRBV5-6 to TRBJ1-2, with D possibly being TRBD1 (5 bases). Sequencing used peripheral blood. The sequence was collected from a woman older than 75 with COVID-19, enrolled during active disease. The CDR3 nucleotides are TGTGCCAGCAGCGGGCGGGGACGGACTGGCGGGGGCTACACCTTC. It specifies CASSGRGRTGGGYTF.